The rows below give T cell receptor beta chains drawn from one sample of a study of cytomegalovirus exposure and HLA in healthy donors. The repertoire was sequenced with immunoSEQ multiplex PCR; TCRdb's copy has only in-frame clones and lacks some. The top ten hold 6.5% to 8.5% of the sample, which has 85,000 to 90,000 clones, 85% seen once. Sequenced input: PBMCs. These receptors originate from a man aged 35 to 55 in good health and CMV-seropositive. The CDR3 runs from the conserved cysteine through the conserved F or W. D genes are given only for firm matches. Size tells how often a clone was seen (once, few, many) or the class of an expanded clone, and some rows leave it out.

CDR3,DNA,V,size,J,D
CASSQDLLAAEQYF,TGTGCCAGCAGCCAGGATCTTCTAGCGGCAGAGCAGTACTTC,TRBV14,NA,TRBJ2-7,TRBD2
CASRMSGSGSTGELFF,TGTGCCAGCAGGATGAGCGGGAGTGGATCTACCGGGGAGCTGTTTTTT,TRBV27,NA,TRBJ2-2,TRBD2
CSAPGQWGYTF,TGCAGTGCTCCAGGACAGTGGGGCTACACCTTC,TRBV20-1,once,TRBJ1-2,NA
CASRGTINYGYTF,TGTGCCAGCAGGGGCACAATTAACTATGGCTACACCTTC,TRBV28,NA,TRBJ1-2,NA
CASRPTGFTEAFF,TGTGCCAGCAGGCCTACAGGGTTCACTGAAGCTTTCTTT,TRBV7-9,NA,TRBJ1-1,NA
CASSKCPGFQPQHF,TGTGCCAGCAGCAAATGTCCAGGGTTTCAGCCCCAGCATTTT,TRBV21-1,NA,TRBJ1-5,NA
CASSLTGAYYGYTF,TGTGCCAGCAGTCTGACAGGAGCGTACTATGGCTACACCTTC,TRBV28,NA,TRBJ1-2,NA
CASTGDRGVKMYGYTF,TGTGCCAGCACCGGGGACAGGGGCGTCAAGATGTATGGCTACACCTTC,TRBV28,NA,TRBJ1-2,TRBD1
CASSVAGLAGGPEQYF,TGTGCCAGTAGTGTAGCGGGACTAGCGGGAGGCCCCGAGCAGTACTTC,TRBV19,NA,TRBJ2-7,TRBD2
CASSEGSGGFYEQYF,TGTGCCAGCAGTGAAGGAAGCGGGGGGTTCTACGAGCAGTACTTC,TRBV6-1,NA,TRBJ2-7,TRBD2
CASSLVGQGNTGELFF,TGTGCCAGCAGCTTAGTCGGACAGGGAAACACCGGGGAGCTGTTTTTT,TRBV7-9,NA,TRBJ2-2,TRBD1
CASSQVAGGAGNEQFF,TGTGCCAGCAGCCAAGTTGCGGGGGGGGCAGGGAATGAGCAGTTCTTC,TRBV14,NA,TRBJ2-1,TRBD2
CASTTFTRQGKYGYTF,TGTGCCAGTACAACTTTTACTCGGCAGGGAAAATATGGCTACACCTTC,TRBV19,NA,TRBJ1-2,NA
CASSTRTGNGYTF,TGTGCCAGCAGCACCCGGACAGGGAATGGCTACACCTTC,TRBV6-1,few,TRBJ1-2,TRBD1
CASSKDLNTEAFF,TGTGCCAGCAGTAAGGACTTGAACACTGAAGCTTTCTTT,TRBV5-4,NA,TRBJ1-1,NA
CASIWRVGTEAFF,TGTGCCAGTATTTGGAGGGTAGGCACTGAAGCTTTCTTT,TRBV19,NA,TRBJ1-1,NA
CASSQDLGASGVLARQETQYF,TGCGCCAGCAGCCAAGACCTGGGGGCTAGCGGCGTGTTGGCACGGCAAGAGACCCAGTACTTC,TRBV4-1,NA,TRBJ2-5,NA
CASRQDRVPYGYTF,TGTGCCAGCAGACAAGACAGGGTACCCTATGGCTACACCTTC,TRBV2,NA,TRBJ1-2,TRBD1
CASSTRQGGYTF,TGTGCCAGTAGTACTCGACAGGGGGGCTACACCTTC,TRBV19,NA,TRBJ1-2,TRBD1
CASRAKTPSTDTQYF,TGTGCCAGCAGAGCCAAGACACCTAGCACAGATACGCAGTATTTT,TRBV6-1,NA,TRBJ2-3,NA
CATSRDGEGRNEQFF,TGTGCCACCAGCAGAGATGGAGAGGGCCGCAATGAGCAGTTCTTC,TRBV15,NA,TRBJ2-1,NA
CASRGQGGTGGTGEQYF,TGTGCCAGCAGGGGACAGGGGGGAACCGGGGGAACGGGGGAGCAGTACTTC,TRBV6-4,medium-sized,TRBJ2-7,TRBD1
CSGTGPTEAFF,TGCAGCGGGACAGGGCCCACTGAAGCTTTCTTT,TRBV29-1,NA,TRBJ1-1,TRBD1
CASSPASGAGANYEQYF,TGTGCCAGCAGCCCGGCGTCTGGGGCAGGGGCAAACTACGAGCAGTACTTC,TRBV7-2,NA,TRBJ2-7,NA
CASTMTSGETYEQYF,TGTGCCAGCACCATGACTAGCGGGGAAACCTACGAGCAGTACTTC,TRBV21-1,NA,TRBJ2-7,NA
CAWSSGQGGKPQHF,TGTGCCTGGAGTTCCGGACAGGGAGGAAAGCCCCAGCATTTT,TRBV30,NA,TRBJ1-5,TRBD1
CASSFRNGQGRGYEQYF,TGTGCCAGCAGCTTTCGAAACGGACAGGGCAGGGGCTACGAGCAGTACTTC,TRBV13,once,TRBJ2-7,TRBD1
CASKSYALDSPLHF,TGTGCCAGCAAATCTTACGCCTTAGATTCACCCCTCCACTTT,TRBV28,NA,TRBJ1-6,NA
CASSEHSNQPQHF,TGTGCCAGCAGTGAACATAGCAATCAGCCCCAGCATTTT,TRBV2,NA,TRBJ1-5,NA
CASSRDRVNIQYF,TGTGCCAGCTCACGGGACAGGGTTAACATTCAGTACTTC,TRBV4-2,NA,TRBJ2-4,TRBD1
CASSRTGFSSYNEQFF,TGTGCCAGCTCCCGGACAGGGTTTAGCTCCTACAATGAGCAGTTCTTC,TRBV18,NA,TRBJ2-1,TRBD1
CASSLGAGGTYEQYF,TGTGCCAGCAGCTTAGGAGCAGGGGGCACCTACGAGCAGTACTTC,TRBV11-3,NA,TRBJ2-7,TRBD1
CASSIAAHLTYSNQPQHF,TGTGCCAGTAGTATAGCAGCGCATTTGACCTATAGCAATCAGCCCCAGCATTTT,TRBV19,few,TRBJ1-5,NA